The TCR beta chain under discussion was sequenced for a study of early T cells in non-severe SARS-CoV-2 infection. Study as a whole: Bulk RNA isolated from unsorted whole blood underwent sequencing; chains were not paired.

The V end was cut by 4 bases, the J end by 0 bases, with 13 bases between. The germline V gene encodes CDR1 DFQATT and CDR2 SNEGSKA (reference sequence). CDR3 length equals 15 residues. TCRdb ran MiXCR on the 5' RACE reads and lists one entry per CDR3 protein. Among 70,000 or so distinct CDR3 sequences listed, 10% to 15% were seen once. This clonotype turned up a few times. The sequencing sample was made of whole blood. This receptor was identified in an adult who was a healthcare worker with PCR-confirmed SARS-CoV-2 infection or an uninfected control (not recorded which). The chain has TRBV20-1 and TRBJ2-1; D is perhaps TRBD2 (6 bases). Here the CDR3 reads CSAKKRVSSYNEQFF. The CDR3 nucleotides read TGCAGTGCTAAAAAGCGGGTGAGCTCCTACAATGAGCAGTTCTTC.